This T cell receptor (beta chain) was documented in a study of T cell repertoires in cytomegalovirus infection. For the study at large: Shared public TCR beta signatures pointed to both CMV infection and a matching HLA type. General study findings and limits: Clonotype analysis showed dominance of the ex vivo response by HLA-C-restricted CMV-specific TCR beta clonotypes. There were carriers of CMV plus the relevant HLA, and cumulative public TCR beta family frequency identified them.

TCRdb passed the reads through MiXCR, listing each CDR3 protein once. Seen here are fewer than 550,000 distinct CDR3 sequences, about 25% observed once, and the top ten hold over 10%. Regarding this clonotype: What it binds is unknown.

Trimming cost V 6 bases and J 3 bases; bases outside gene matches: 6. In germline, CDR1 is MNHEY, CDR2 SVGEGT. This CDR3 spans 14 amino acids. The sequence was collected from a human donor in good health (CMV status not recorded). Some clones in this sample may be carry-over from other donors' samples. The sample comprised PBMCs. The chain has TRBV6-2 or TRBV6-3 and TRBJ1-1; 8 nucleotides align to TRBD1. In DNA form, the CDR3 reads TGTGCCAGCAGCCAGACAGGGGTGTACACTGAAGCTTTCTTT. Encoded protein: CASSQTGVYTEAFF.